The 25 T cell receptor beta chains reported below all come from one sample, sequenced in a study of tumor-infiltrating lymphocytes in primary liver carcinoma. Researchers generated TCR beta cDNA from roughly 520 ng of total RNA, relying on a constant-region primer. What produced the TCR beta libraries was three nested multiplex PCR rounds using slightly modified ARM-PCR. Each of the first two PCR rounds ran roughly 9 cycles with TRBV1-TRBV30 forward and C-beta reverse primers. Each CDR3 protein is one row after TCRdb ran MiXCR on the multiplex PCR reads. In the table there are just over 300,000 distinct CDR3 sequences, almost 60% of which are singletons. Unsorted whole blood supplied the RNA, and germline DNA was extracted too. Sequencing used peripheral blood. Receptors originate from a woman aged 25 to 39 with primary liver carcinoma and hepatitis B virus infection.

This clonotype came up once. With a much larger clone just one base away, this may be a read error. V gene TRBV6-5 combines with J gene TRBJ1-1; D not resolved. Trimming took 9 bases from V and 3 from J, leaving 17 bases between them. The CDR3 sequence is 14 residues long. Germline V gives CDR1 MNHEY, CDR2 SVGAGI. The CDR3 protein is CASLGTRIHTEAFF. The CDR3 DNA reads as TGTGCCAGTCTAGGCACAAGGATCCACACTGAAGCTTTCTTT.

As concerns this clonotype: No conserved phenylalanine or tryptophan is present at the end of the CDR3, so a read error is the likely explanation. The chain carries TRBV5-4 and TRBJ2-7; a weak D match, TRBD1 (6 bases). The V end lost 4 bases, the J end lost 3 bases, and 14 bases lay between the germline ends. The CDR3 contains 14 residues. Germline values: CDR1 SGHNT, CDR2 YYREEE (reference sequence). The CDR3 spells CASSRGRGVYEQYL. DNA of the CDR3: TGTGCCAGCAGCCGGGGCAGGGGCGTCTACGAGCAGTACTTG.

On this clonotype: A read error may account for a junction end that differs from germline. The chain uses TRBV6-5 and TRBJ2-2; D might be TRBD1 (6 bases). Germline-derived CDR1 and CDR2 are MNHEY and SVGAGI. The CDR3 has 16 residues. The CDR3 nucleotides are TGTACCAGCAGTTACTGGGGACATAAGAACACCGGGGAGCTGTTTTTT. Amino acid sequence: CTSSYWGHKNTGELFF.

As for this clonotype: A much larger clone lies a single base off, so this may be a read error. This sequence joins TRBV10-2 and TRBJ2-1; 7 nucleotides align to TRBD2. This CDR3 region has 12 residues. CDR1 is WSHSY and CDR2 is SAAADI in the germline V gene. CDR3 region: CATSVRENEQFF. DNA of the CDR3: TGCGCCACCAGTGTGCGGGAGAATGAGCAGTTCTTC.

On this clonotype itself: The CDR3 end shows no conserved phenylalanine or tryptophan, and so a read error is likely. V is TRBV4-2 and J is TRBJ2-4; D unclear. The V gene lost 3 bases and the J gene lost 1 base, with 13 bases spanning the gap. Looked up from germline, CDR1 is LGHNA and CDR2 is YNFKEQ. The CDR3 runs 16 residues. CDR3 in amino acids: CASSHVLSGAKNIQYI. DNA of the CDR3: TGTGCCAGCAGCCACGTATTGTCCGGGGCCAAAAACATTCAGTACATC.

This clonotype showed up just a few times. This may arise from a read error, as a much more abundant clone is one base away. V and J are TRBV6-1 and TRBJ2-7; a weak D match, TRBD2 (5 bases). This CDR3 is 13 amino acids long. Germline-derived CDR1 and CDR2 are MNHNS and SASEGT. This CDR3 is CVSSDPSPWEQYF. The CDR3 coding sequence is TGTGTCAGCAGTGATCCTAGCCCCTGGGAGCAGTACTTC.

Comment on this clonotype: A clone one base away is much larger, so this may be a read error. This chain links TRBV12-3 or TRBV12-4 with TRBJ2-7; D perhaps matches TRBD1 (6 bases). The CDR3 runs to 16 residues. Deletions cut 7 bases from V and 5 bases from J, with 24 bases between. CDR3 in DNA: TGTGCCAGCAACACCGGGACAAAGAAGCCGTCGAACGAGCAGTACTTC. Protein product: CASNTGTKKPSNEQYF.

The chain recombines TRBV6-5 with TRBJ1-6; 8 bases are shared with TRBD1. With 6 bases clipped from V and 3 bases from J, the junction kept 13 bases outside the gene matches. Germline V gene sequence: CDR1 MNHEY, CDR2 SVGAGI. The CDR3 loop spans 18 amino acids. The chain's CDR3 is CASRSDRGKIGYNSPLHF. The CDR3 nucleotides read TGTGCCAGCAGAAGCGACAGGGGTAAAATAGGCTATAATTCACCCCTCCACTTT.

For this clonotype: A much larger clonotype is one base distant, so this may be a read error. This sequence joins TRBV10-2 and TRBJ2-5; no clear D. Germline assignment: CDR1 WSHSY and CDR2 SAAADI. The length of the CDR3 is 13 residues. V dropped 5 bases and J dropped 5 bases, with 12 bases sitting between them. CDR3 coding DNA: TGCGCCAGCAGTTTCACAGACACCGAGACCCAGTACTTC. It translates to CASSFTDTETQYF.

The rearrangement links TRBV13 to TRBJ1-2; 8 positions match TRBD1. The CDR3 contains 14 residues. Germline V gene lookup returns CDR1 PRHDT and CDR2 FYEKMQ (reference sequence). Trimming took 3 bases from V and 7 from J; bases not matched to a gene: 7. Here the CDR3 reads CASSFNRGGAGYTF. The CDR3 DNA follows: TGTGCCAGCAGCTTCAACAGGGGGGGGGCTGGCTACACCTTC.

Remarks on this clonotype: Sequence at one end of the junction differs from germline and may be a read error. The chain has TRBV10-1 and TRBJ2-1, with D perhaps TRBD1 (6 bases). The V gene's germline CDR1 is WNHNN and CDR2 SYGVQD (reference sequence). The CDR3 runs 16 residues. The CDR3 DNA follows: TGCGCCAGCCCAGAAGGGACACTGAGCTCCTGCAATGAGCAGTTCTTC. Translation gives CASPEGTLSSCNEQFF.

This clonotype was seen a handful of times. The chain joins TRBV12-3 or TRBV12-4 to TRBJ2-2, with D hard to call. The CDR3 is 11 residues long. The germline V and J ends were trimmed by 6 bases and 3 bases, with 2 bases remaining between them. The CDR3 sequence: CASRYTGELFF. The CDR3, as DNA: TGTGCCAGCAGGTACACCGGGGAGCTGTTTTTT.

This clonotype was observed a few times. A read error may explain this, as a much larger clone is one base away. V is TRBV29-1 and J is TRBJ1-2, with TRBD1 matching over 8 bases. There are 13 residues in the CDR3. V shed 7 bases and J 6 bases; nucleotides not matched to a gene: 10. Per germline, CDR1 SQVTM and CDR2 ANQGSEA. The CDR3 reads CSAGRTGKDGYTF. CDR3 nucleotides: TGCAGCGCCGGGAGGACAGGGAAAGATGGCTACACCTTC. Full variable domain (missing parts from reference TRBV29-1 and TRBJ1-2): SAVISQKPSRDICQRGTSLTIQCQVDSQVTMMFWYRQQPGQSLTLIATANQGSEATYESGFVIDKFPISRPNLTFSTLTVSNMSPEDSSIYLCSAGRTGKDGYTFGSGTRLTVV.

Worth noting for this clonotype: The CDR3 does not close with the conserved phenylalanine or tryptophan, likely indicating a read error. The chain joins TRBV29-1 to TRBJ1-2; no definite D call. V lost 4 bases to trimming and J lost 8 bases, with 14 bases between them. The CDR3 extends over 12 amino acids. CDR1 is SQVTM and CDR2 is ANQGSEA in the germline V gene. CDR3 region: CSVVHCGGGYTL. The CDR3 DNA follows: TGCAGCGTTGTCCATTGTGGTGGCGGCTACACCTTA.

Comments on this clonotype: A much larger clone lies one base from this, so it may be a read error. This sequence joins TRBV12-3 or TRBV12-4 and TRBJ1-4, with TRBD1 as a possible D gene (5 bases). The CDR3 totals 15 residues. The CDR3 sequence: CASSFTGTLNEKLLF. The DNA of the CDR3 is TGTGCCAGCAGTTTCACCGGGACGTTGAATGAAAAACTGCTTTTT.

To note about this clonotype: The junction differs from germline at one of its ends, possibly a read error. CDR3 sequence: CAEQGRAGADVLTF. The CDR3 region has the DNA TGTGCCGAACAGGGTAGGGCTGGGGCCGACGTCCTGACTTTC. V is TRBV30 and J is TRBJ2-6, with TRBD1 as a possible D gene (6 bases). The CDR3 totals 14 residues. The germline CDR1 and CDR2 sequences are GTSNPN and SVGIG (reference sequence).

This clonotype was picked up many times. The chain carries TRBV10-3 and TRBJ2-1; D is possibly TRBD1 (8 bases). There are 13 residues in the CDR3. V was clipped by 6 bases and J by 8 bases, with 14 bases between them. Per germline, CDR1 ENHRY and CDR2 SYGVKD. The CDR3 DNA reads as TGTGCCATCAGCCGACAGGGGAGGGATGAGCAGTTCTTC. Its translation is CAISRQGRDEQFF.

A word on this clonotype: The junction differs from germline at one of its ends, possibly a read error. This chain uses TRBV4-2 with TRBJ1-3; unclear D gene. CDR1 is LGHNA, CDR2 YNFKEQ, per germline. CDR3 length: 14 residues. CDR3 sequence: CASSPLSSGNIIYF. CDR3 sequence (DNA): TGTGCCAGCAGCCCCTTGAGCTCTGGAAACATCATATATTTT.

The chain links TRBV5-4 to TRBJ2-5; possibly TRBD1 for D (5 bases). The V end lost 4 bases, the J end lost 2 bases, and 12 bases lay between the germline ends. Germline V CDR1 and CDR2: SGHNT, YYREEE (reference sequence). The CDR3 runs to 14 residues. The DNA of the CDR3 is TGTGCCAGCAGCCCCCAGGGTCATCAAGAGACCCAGTACTTC. It codes for CASSPQGHQETQYF.

The chain joins TRBV28 to TRBJ2-3; 7 positions match TRBD2. This CDR3 spans 14 amino acids. Germline trimming cut 11 bases from V and 3 bases from J; bases unmatched to any gene: 11. Germline values: CDR1 MDHEN, CDR2 SYDVKM. The CDR3 DNA is TGTGCCTCCCGCCGGGGGGTCATGACAGATACGCAGTATTTT. Translation: CASRRGVMTDTQYF.

J is TRBJ2-7 and V is TRBV12-3 or TRBV12-4; no clear D. Trimming took 5 bases from V and 10 from J, leaving 12 bases between them. This CDR3 has 11 amino acids. CDR3 nucleotide sequence: TGTGCCAGCAGTGAATTCTCCGAACAGTACTTC. Amino acid sequence: CASSEFSEQYF.

Comments on this clonotype: The germline gene is not matched at one end of the junction; a read error may be the cause. The J gene is TRBJ2-7, the V gene TRBV28, with D perhaps assigned TRBD1 or TRBD2 (5 bases each). The CDR3 spans 15 residues. Germline V CDR1 and CDR2: MDHEN, SYDVKM. In DNA, the CDR3 is TGTGCCAGCAGCTCCCCCGGGGACCTCTCCTACGCGCAGTACTTC. Protein product: CASSSPGDLSYAQYF.

A remark on this clonotype: Lacking the conserved final phenylalanine or tryptophan, this CDR3 likely reflects a read error. The gene calls are TRBV29-1 and TRBJ1-1, with TRBD1 matching 9 bases. The CDR3 totals 14 residues. Germline V CDR1 and CDR2: SQVTM, ANQGSEA. V trimming: 6 bases; J trimming: 5 bases; junction bases outside the gene matches: 10. CDR3 DNA: TGCAGCGTGGGCATGGGGACAGGGTCAACTGAAGCTTTCCTT. This gives the protein CSVGMGTGSTEAFL.

This chain uses TRBV7-9 with TRBJ1-5; the D is unclear. The CDR3 has 13 residues. V lost 4 bases and J 5 bases, leaving 9 bases between the germline ends. Germline V gene data show CDR1 as SEHNR and CDR2 as FQNEAQ (reference sequence). Here the CDR3 reads CASSSNVYQPQHF. CDR3 in DNA: TGTGCCAGCAGCTCCAATGTATATCAGCCCCAGCATTTT.

This rearrangement joins TRBV28 to TRBJ1-5, with a tentative D call TRBD1 (5 bases). The CDR3 consists of 15 residues. Germline V gene lookup returns CDR1 MDHEN and CDR2 SYDVKM. Deletions cut 6 bases from V and 4 bases from J, with 16 bases between. The CDR3 loop is CASRVSSGWNQPQHF. DNA of the CDR3: TGTGCCAGCAGAGTGAGCTCAGGGTGGAATCAGCCCCAGCATTTT.